This T cell receptor beta chain was sequenced for a study of T-cell reconstitution after alpha-beta-depleted transplantation in children. Notes on the study in general: After one year, T-cell counts and TCRbeta diversity mostly came from new T cells. It was reported that alpha-beta T cells came from several hundred expanded graft clones (about two months after transplant).

The CDR3 runs 14 residues. Germline V gene lookup returns CDR1 SEHNR and CDR2 FQNEAQ (reference sequence). Unmatched junction bases numbered 5, after V lost 6 bases and J lost 7 bases. This clonotype is a singleton in its sample. The target antigen is unknown. This may be a read error: a much more frequent sequence differs by one nucleotide. Unique molecular identifiers were used in preparing the TCRbeta library. One entry per CDR3 protein, called by TCRdb with MiXCR from the PCR reads. Of about 340,000 distinct CDR3 sequences in the sample, about a sixth were seen once. The chain recombines TRBV7-9 with TRBJ2-2; 10 bases are shared with TRBD2. The sample in question was PBMCs, mostly from graft donor cells, obtained 360 days after TCRalphabeta/CD19-depleted stem cell transplant. The clonotype comes from a male patient between 2 and 9 years old who had a stem cell transplant for acute lymphoblastic leukemia, so the T cells may come from the graft donor. The CDR3 protein is CASSCTSGDGELFF. The CDR3 nucleotides read TGTGCCAGCAGTTGCACTAGCGGGGACGGGGAGCTGTTTTTT.